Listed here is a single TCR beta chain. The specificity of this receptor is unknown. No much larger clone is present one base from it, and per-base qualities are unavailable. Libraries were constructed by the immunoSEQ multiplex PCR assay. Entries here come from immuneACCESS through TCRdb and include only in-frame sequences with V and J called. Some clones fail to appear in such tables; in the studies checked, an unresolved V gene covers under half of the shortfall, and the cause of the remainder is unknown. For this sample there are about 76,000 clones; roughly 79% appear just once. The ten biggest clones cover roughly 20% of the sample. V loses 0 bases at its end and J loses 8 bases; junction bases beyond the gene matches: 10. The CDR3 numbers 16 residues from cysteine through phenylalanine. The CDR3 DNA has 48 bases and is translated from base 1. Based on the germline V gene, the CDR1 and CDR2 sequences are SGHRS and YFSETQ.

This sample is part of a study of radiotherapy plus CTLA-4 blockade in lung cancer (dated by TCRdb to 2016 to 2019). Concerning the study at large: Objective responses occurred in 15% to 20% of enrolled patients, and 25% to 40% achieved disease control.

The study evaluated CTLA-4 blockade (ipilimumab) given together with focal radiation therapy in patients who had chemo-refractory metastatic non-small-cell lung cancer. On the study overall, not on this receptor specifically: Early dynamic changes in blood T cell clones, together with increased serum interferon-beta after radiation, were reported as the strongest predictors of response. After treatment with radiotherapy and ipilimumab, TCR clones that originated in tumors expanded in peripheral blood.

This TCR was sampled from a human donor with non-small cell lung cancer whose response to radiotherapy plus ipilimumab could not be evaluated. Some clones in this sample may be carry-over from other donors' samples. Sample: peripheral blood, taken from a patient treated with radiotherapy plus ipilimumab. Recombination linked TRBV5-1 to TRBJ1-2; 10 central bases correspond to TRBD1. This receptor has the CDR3 CASSLAGGQGLRGYTF. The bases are TGCGCCAGCAGCTTGGCCGGGGGACAGGGGCTGCGGGGCTACACCTTC.